A single sample gave rise to the 29 T cell receptor beta chains below, sequenced in a study of blood T cell repertoires in COVID-19. Using immunoSEQ multiplex PCR, the repertoire was profiled, and TCRdb retains in-frame clones only, with some absent. Of 180,000 or so clones in the sample, about 85% are singletons; the top ten hold roughly 7%. Material for sequencing was peripheral blood. These receptors came from a woman older than 75 in a cohort sampled during active or convalescent COVID-19.

The genes are TRBV19 and TRBJ2-7, with D maybe TRBD2 (6 bases). The length of the CDR3 is 11 residues. V gave up 10 bases and J gave up 4 bases, with 11 bases separating them. Germline values: CDR1 LNHDA, CDR2 SQIVND (reference sequence). The CDR3 protein is CAKMGGYEQYF. The CDR3 nucleotides are TGTGCCAAGATGGGAGGATACGAGCAGTACTTC.

A few counts support this clone. The V gene is TRBV4-3, the J gene TRBJ2-7; TRBD1 aligns across 7 bases. Germline V gene data show CDR1 as LGHNA and CDR2 as YSLEER. The trim removed 5 bases at V and 6 bases at J, leaving 13 bases unmatched. CDR3 length: 15 residues. The CDR3 DNA follows: TGCGCCAGCAGCTCGGGACAGCAAGGGGCTACCGAGCAGTACTTC. Translated: CASSSGQQGATEQYF.

This chain uses TRBV5-6 with TRBJ2-1, with 8 bases aligning to TRBD2. Germline V lookup: CDR1 SGHDT, CDR2 YYEEEE. The V segment lost 2 bases and the J segment 7 bases; nucleotides outside the gene matches: 8. The CDR3 totals 15 residues. The CDR3 sequence: CASSFSGELTNEQFF. CDR3 DNA: TGTGCCAGCAGCTTTAGCGGGGAATTAACGAATGAGCAGTTCTTC.

The chain uses TRBV6-5 and TRBJ2-1; a possible D gene is TRBD2 (6 bases). The CDR3 loop spans 12 amino acids. The ends were cut back, 6 bases at V and 8 bases at J, with 11 bases in the middle. Germline CDR1 and CDR2: MNHEY and SVGAGI. CDR3 sequence reads: CASRREGYEQFF. CDR3 bases: TGTGCCAGCAGGCGGGAAGGATATGAGCAGTTCTTC.

V gene TRBV18 combines with J gene TRBJ2-2; D may be TRBD1 (6 bases). Germline values: CDR1 KGHSH, CDR2 LQKENI. With 4 bases removed from V and 5 bases from J, the gap between germline ends came to 17 bases. This CDR3 is built from 16 residues. The CDR3 reads CASSQAGTRRTGELFF. The CDR3 region has the DNA TGTGCCAGCTCACAAGCCGGGACAAGAAGAACCGGGGAGCTGTTTTTT.

The V and J genes are TRBV6-2 or TRBV6-3 and TRBJ1-5; 11 bases are a match to TRBD1. V was pared by 5 bases and J by 1 base, with 10 bases of the junction left unmatched. This CDR3 has 18 amino acids. CDR1 and CDR2 from the germline V gene are MNHEY and SVGEGT. Here the CDR3 DNA reads TGTGCCAGCAGTGACCCGGGACAGGGGGTTTCAAGCAATCAGCCCCAGCATTTT. Protein product: CASSDPGQGVSSNQPQHF.

The V gene is TRBV6-1, the J gene TRBJ1-5; D ambiguous. The CDR3 has 13 amino acids. The germline gives CDR1 MNHNS, CDR2 SASEGT. V was shortened by 2 bases and J by 4 bases, with 6 bases between the two germline ends. The CDR3 protein is CASSENRNQPQHF. In DNA, the CDR3 is TGTGCCAGCAGTGAAAATAGAAATCAGCCCCAGCATTTT.

The chain links TRBV7-2 to TRBJ2-7; D may be TRBD1 (5 bases). V lost 8 bases, J lost 1 base, and 12 bases lay in between. CDR1 and CDR2 (germline): SGHTA, FQGNSA. This CDR3 contains 13 residues. DNA for the CDR3: TGTGCCAGCTGTTGGAGACAGTCCTACGAGCAGTACTTC. The encoded protein is CASCWRQSYEQYF. The full variable domain, rest sourced from reference TRBV7-2 and TRBJ2-7, is GAGVSQSPSNKVTEKGKDVELRCDPISGHTALYWYRQSLGQGLEFLIYFQGNSAPDKSGLPSDRFSAERTGGSVSTLTIQRTQQEDSAVYLCASCWRQSYEQYFGPGTRLTVT.

In this sample, this clone turned up once. This sequence joins TRBV7-9 and TRBJ2-3; 7 nucleotides align to TRBD2. The J segment lost 7 bases and the V segment lost 4 bases, leaving 5 bases of the junction unmatched. The CDR3 consists of 13 residues. Per the germline V gene, CDR1 is SEHNR and CDR2 is FQNEAQ (reference sequence). The CDR3 coding sequence is TGTGCCAGCAGCTACGGGAGGTCGAATACGCAGTATTTT. It is translated as CASSYGRSNTQYF.

The rearrangement links TRBV7-2 to TRBJ1-3, with 7 positions matching TRBD1. The V gene end was trimmed by 6 bases and the J gene end by 8 bases; junction bases not matched to a gene: 13. The V gene's germline CDR1 is SGHTA and CDR2 FQGNSA. The CDR3 is 15 residues long. The CDR3 DNA follows: TGTGCCAGCAGGGATACAGGGGCCCTAGTACACACCATATATTTT. Translated, it gives CASRDTGALVHTIYF.

This rearrangement joins TRBV19 to TRBJ1-1, with D possibly TRBD1 on 6 matching bases. V was trimmed by 8 bases and J by 2 bases, leaving 12 bases between them. This CDR3 spans 13 amino acids. Germline V gene sequence: CDR1 LNHDA, CDR2 SQIVND (reference sequence). This chain's CDR3 is CASVDSLNTEAFF. Written as DNA, the CDR3 is TGTGCCAGTGTGGACAGCCTTAACACTGAAGCTTTCTTT.

The genes are TRBV6-5 and TRBJ1-1, with D uncertain. The CDR3 is 15 amino acids. Trimming removed 7 bases from V and 1 base from J, with 16 bases in between. Looked up from germline, CDR1 is MNHEY and CDR2 is SVGAGI. The CDR3 loop reads CASTLSGRRNTEAFF. The CDR3 bases are TGTGCCAGCACCCTATCCGGGAGACGGAACACTGAAGCTTTCTTT.

The chain joins TRBV15 to TRBJ2-5, with D possibly matching TRBD2 (5 bases). This CDR3 spans 12 amino acids. Germline V gene sequence: CDR1 LNHNV, CDR2 YYDKDF (reference sequence). With 5 bases removed from V and 6 bases from J, the gap between germline ends came to 10 bases. The CDR3 bases are TGTGCCACCAGCCCAGGAGGAAAGACCCAGTACTTC. This encodes CATSPGGKTQYF.

The chain's CDR3 is CASSQTSGSNYEQYV. In DNA form, the CDR3 reads TGTGCCAGCTCACAGACTAGCGGGAGTAACTACGAGCAGTACGTC. This chain links TRBV18 with TRBJ2-7, with 12 bases that match TRBD2. V gave up 4 bases and J gave up 3 bases; unmatched junction bases: 4. CDR1 is KGHSH and CDR2 is LQKENI in the germline V gene. CDR3 length: 15 amino acids.

This clone showed up just once. V and J are TRBV28 and TRBJ2-5; 15 bases are shared with TRBD2. Per the germline V gene, CDR1 is MDHEN and CDR2 is SYDVKM. J was trimmed by 5 bases and V by 6 bases; bases with no gene match: 13. The CDR3 length is 18 residues. The CDR3: CASSPLPGLAGGGETQYF. The CDR3 bases are TGTGCCAGCAGCCCCCTTCCGGGACTAGCGGGGGGCGGGGAGACCCAGTACTTC. The entire variable domain, with the rest obtained from reference TRBV28 and TRBJ2-5, is as follows: DVKVTQSSRYLVKRTGEKVFLECVQDMDHENMFWYRQDPGLGLRLIYFSYDVKMKEKGDIPEGYSVSREKKERFSLILESASTNQTSMYLCASSPLPGLAGGGETQYFGPGTRLLVL.

The chain has TRBV6-5 and TRBJ1-5, with D hard to call. The V gene's germline CDR1 is MNHEY and CDR2 SVGAGI. The CDR3 length is 15 residues. Trimming took 4 bases from V and 0 from J, leaving 10 bases between them. CDR3 region: CASSSGLVSNQPQHF. In DNA, the CDR3 is TGTGCCAGCAGTTCCGGACTGGTTAGCAATCAGCCCCAGCATTTT.

The chain joins TRBV19 to TRBJ2-1; D possibly corresponds to TRBD2 (5 bases). CDR1 and CDR2 (germline): LNHDA, SQIVND (reference sequence). V was trimmed by 5 bases and J by 2 bases, leaving 13 bases between them. This CDR3 comprises 15 residues. The DNA for the CDR3 is TGTGCCAGTAGTGACTTCGGGAATACCTACAATGAGCAGTTCTTC. Encoded protein: CASSDFGNTYNEQFF.

Regarding this clone: Germline is not matched at one junction end, which may reflect a read error. The genes are TRBV15 and TRBJ1-1; unclear D gene. The germline gives CDR1 LNHNV, CDR2 YYDKDF (reference sequence). The CDR3 runs to 9 residues. The CDR3 reads CATSKGLKF. In nucleotides, the CDR3 is TGTGCCACCAGCAAAGGACTTAAGTTT. Full variable domain (rest looked up from reference TRBV15 and TRBJ1-1): DAMVIQNPRYQVTQFGKPVTLSCSQTLNHNVMYWYQQKSSQAPKLLFHYYDKDFNNEADTPDNFQSRRPNTSFCFLDIRSPGLGDTAMYLCATSKGLKFGQGTRLTVV.

The CDR3 DNA reads TGTGCCAGCAGTCTTAAACCCGGGACAGTCCTCCAAGAGACCCAGTACTTC. Its protein product is CASSLKPGTVLQETQYF. V gene TRBV27 combines with J gene TRBJ2-5; TRBD1 agrees at 7 bases. The CDR3 loop spans 17 amino acids. V dropped 5 bases and J dropped 1; count of bases not matched to a gene: 13. Germline V gene data show CDR1 as MNHEY and CDR2 as SMNVEV (reference sequence).

The chain is built from TRBV9 and TRBJ2-5; 7 bases line up with TRBD2. The CDR3 loop spans 15 amino acids. CDR1 is SGDLS and CDR2 is YYNGEE in the germline V gene. V trimming: 4 bases; J trimming: 0 bases; junction bases outside the gene matches: 6. The CDR3 nucleotides read TGTGCCAGCAGCCCCCTGGGGGGGTACCAAGAGACCCAGTACTTC. It encodes CASSPLGGYQETQYF.

This rearrangement joins TRBV10-3 to TRBJ1-6, with 7 positions matching TRBD1. The trim removed 2 bases at V and 9 bases at J, leaving 7 bases unmatched. This CDR3 is built from 15 residues. Germline lookup yields CDR1 ENHRY and CDR2 SYGVKD. CDR3 protein: CAISEIDRVISPLHF. CDR3 nucleotide sequence: TGTGCCATCAGTGAGATAGACAGGGTTATTTCACCCCTCCACTTT.

The CDR3 DNA follows: TGTGCCAGCCGGACAGCCTCCTACAATGAGCAGTTCTTC. It translates to CASRTASYNEQFF. This rearrangement joins TRBV6-5 to TRBJ2-1, with D possibly being TRBD1 (6 bases). Trimming removed 8 bases at V and 0 bases at J, with 8 bases between. Germline V gives CDR1 MNHEY, CDR2 SVGAGI. CDR3 length: 13 amino acids.

The chain uses TRBV9 and TRBJ2-4; 8 nucleotides line up with TRBD1. Germline assignment: CDR1 SGDLS and CDR2 YYNGEE. Trimming took 4 bases from V and 1 from J; bases not matched to a gene: 10. The CDR3 length is 17 residues. This chain's CDR3 is CASSLDFRTGAKNIQYF. The CDR3 DNA sequence: TGTGCCAGCAGCCTCGATTTTAGGACAGGGGCCAAAAACATTCAGTACTTC.

The CDR3 is CASSSRSTGGNQPQHF. DNA of the CDR3: TGTGCCAGCAGCTCCCGATCCACAGGGGGCAATCAGCCCCAGCATTTT. This chain connects TRBV7-9 to TRBJ1-5, with 7 nucleotides matching TRBD1. There are 16 residues in the CDR3. Germline V CDR1 and CDR2: SEHNR, FQNEAQ (reference sequence). The ends lost 4 bases at V and 2 bases at J; junction bases unmatched: 8.

The V and J genes are TRBV3-1 (or the pseudogene TRBV3-2) and TRBJ2-1, with TRBD2 matching over 14 bases. The trim removed 3 bases at V and 6 bases at J, leaving 1 base unmatched. This CDR3 contains 15 residues. The germline CDR1 and CDR2 sequences are LGHDT and YNNKEL (reference sequence). This CDR3 reads CASSQTSGGVNEQFF. CDR3 nucleotides: TGTGCCAGCAGCCAGACTAGCGGGGGGGTCAATGAGCAGTTCTTC.

The genes are TRBV19 and TRBJ1-5; weak D call: TRBD1 (5 bases). Trimming left V 9 bases short and J 2 bases short, with 17 bases between. The CDR3 contains 15 residues. Per germline, CDR1 LNHDA and CDR2 SQIVND (reference sequence). The CDR3 protein is CASLRDYRGNQPQHF. The CDR3 DNA sequence: TGTGCCAGCCTCCGGGACTACCGGGGCAATCAGCCCCAGCATTTT.

Regarding this clone: Other DNA sequences in this sample translate to the same CDR3. The V and J genes are TRBV6-5 and TRBJ1-1; D is undetermined. The CDR3 is 11 residues long. Per germline, CDR1 MNHEY and CDR2 SVGAGI. The V and J ends lost 2 bases and 6 bases respectively, with 4 bases between them. The CDR3 reads CASSYSSEAFF. The CDR3 DNA is TGTGCCAGCAGTTACAGCTCTGAAGCTTTCTTT.

V is TRBV19 and J is TRBJ1-3; the D is unclear. CDR1 is LNHDA and CDR2 is SQIVND in the germline V gene (reference sequence). This CDR3 spans 15 amino acids. V lost 4 bases, J lost 4 bases, and 14 bases lay in between. CDR3 sequence reads: CASSTTDRQGNTIYF. The CDR3 bases are TGTGCCAGTAGTACGACCGACCGACAAGGAAACACCATATATTTT.

The V call is TRBV19, the J call TRBJ1-1; a possible D gene is TRBD1 (5 bases). The CDR3 totals 16 residues. Trimming pared 7 bases from V and 0 bases from J, leaving 18 bases between. Germline V gene data show CDR1 as LNHDA and CDR2 as SQIVND (reference sequence). In nucleotides, the CDR3 is TGTGCCAGTATTCCCGCCGAGGCAGGGTTGAACACTGAAGCTTTCTTT. Translation: CASIPAEAGLNTEAFF.